This TCR beta chain was recorded in a study of blood T cell repertoires in COVID-19 (dated by TCRdb to about 2020). Notes on the research overall: Collaborator samples came from the United States, Italy and Spain and covered acute and convalescent phases of COVID-19. The prospective study material was composed of cDNA or gDNA derived from T cells, B-cell-depleted T cells, or PBMCs. Subjects who had been exposed to COVID-19, were actively infected with it, or had recovered from it provided the deeply sampled blood TCRbeta repertoires that made up the dataset. The repertoires were made available in a free public database intended to serve as a resource for research on the immune response to SARS-CoV-2. Samples were obtained from the ongoing ImmuneRACE study (first 160 participants) and from 1,254 subjects provided by 6 global collaborators. The sample metadata nearly always contained a de-identified subject ID, COVID-19 status, age in years and sex. Where available, HLA class I and class II types were taken from metadata supplied by the sample provider and were not determined by assay-based typing. What the work shows at the level of the full study, not this receptor alone: The amount of clinical and demographic metadata varied by source and participant and was provided uncurated.

From the cysteine through the phenylalanine, the CDR3 covers 12 amino acids. The sequence is cut down to CDR3 DNA, 36 bases in frame from base 1. CDR1 is given as MNHEY and CDR2 as SVGEGT, both from the germline V gene. V loses 2 bases at its end and J loses 9 bases; junction bases beyond the gene matches: 2. TCRbeta CDR3 regions were amplified from genomic DNA using the immunoSEQ Assay, a bias-controlled multiplex PCR. In the source study's methods: Nucleated cell counts per sample were estimated from amplification of reference gene primers within the assay. To quantify the absolute abundance of each unique TCRbeta CDR3 rearrangement, sequence reads were collapsed and filtered. For each sample, productive Simpson clonality was calculated by taking the square root of Simpson's diversity index across productive rearrangements. TCRdb took over this immuneACCESS table, retaining in-frame rearrangements with V and J assigned. Such tables are incomplete; in checked studies, under half of the missing clones stem from an unresolved V gene, and the remainder is unexplained. V and J calls and clone size are as listed in that table; D and trimming were resolved from the DNA. The sample contains fewer than 250,000 clones, under 90% of them found a single time. Approximately 4.9% of the sample belongs to the ten largest clones.

For this clone: Its recognized antigen is unknown. No clone much larger than this one lies a single base away; base qualities are absent.

Enrolling through a virtual design, the prospective study's participants ranged in age from roughly 18 to 100 years and lived across 20 to 30 United States geographic areas. In the prospective study, participants were assigned to cohorts based on the clinical history participants reported in a screening survey and a study questionnaire. Exposed participants were defined as having been in contact with someone with a PCR-confirmed or clinician-diagnosed COVID-19 case within 2 weeks of study entry. Mobile phlebotomists in the prospective study collected whole blood, serum and a nasopharyngeal or oropharyngeal swab from every participant. Additional blood draws and questionnaires over an approximately two-month period could optionally be provided by prospective study participants. Blood samples from the prospective study were shipped frozen or at room temperature prior to DNA extraction.

The V and J segments used are TRBV6-2 or TRBV6-3 and TRBJ2-7, with TRBD2 matching 9 junction bases. Sequencing was carried out using PBMCs or T cells enriched from blood (not recorded which). The TCR comes from a woman in her forties or fifties who had been exposed to COVID-19. The CDR3 loop reads CASSYGAGGQYF. The nucleotide sequence is TGTGCCAGCAGTTACGGAGCGGGGGGGCAGTACTTC.